The 10 T cell receptor beta chains below all came from one sample that was sequenced in a study of cytomegalovirus exposure and HLA in healthy donors. In the PCR, 60 Vbeta and 13 Jbeta primers were used. The method was immunoSEQ multiplex PCR; TCRdb's version includes in-frame clones alone and lacks a portion of them. This table holds about 190,000 clones, around 90% found once. Sample: PBMCs. These TCRs come from a boy aged 2-15 years in good health and CMV-seronegative.

The rearrangement uses TRBV4-1 and TRBJ2-7; D is unresolved. This CDR3 is built from 12 residues. V was clipped by 1 base and J by 5 bases, with 6 bases between them. Germline V CDR1 and CDR2: MGHRA, YSYEKL. CDR3 residues: CASSQVADEQYF. DNA of the CDR3: TGCGCCAGCAGCCAAGTGGCGGACGAGCAGTACTTC.

The chain has TRBV7-9 and TRBJ1-1; 8 positions agree with TRBD1. The CDR3 runs to 15 residues. Unmatched junction bases numbered 7, after V lost 5 bases and J lost 2 bases. Germline V lookup: CDR1 SEHNR, CDR2 FQNEAQ (reference sequence). CDR3 residues: CASSQRQGPNTEAFF. The CDR3 DNA sequence: TGTGCCAGCAGCCAACGACAGGGGCCTAACACTGAAGCTTTCTTT.

V gene TRBV6-5 combines with J gene TRBJ1-4; D perhaps matches TRBD1 (6 bases). This CDR3 region has 14 residues. V was pared by 2 bases and J by 8 bases, with 12 bases between. The germline gives CDR1 MNHEY, CDR2 SVGAGI. The CDR3 DNA reads TGTGCCAGCAGTTACCGGGGGGGGCAGGAAAAACTGTTTTTT. Amino acids: CASSYRGGQEKLFF.

This clone appeared a single time. V is TRBV27 and J is TRBJ1-2; weak D call: TRBD1 (5 bases). Germline values: CDR1 MNHEY, CDR2 SMNVEV (reference sequence). The CDR3 runs 16 residues. The germline V and J ends were trimmed by 1 base and 7 bases, with 19 bases remaining between them. CDR3 amino acids: CASSLFSDAGRSGYTF. In nucleotides, the CDR3 is TGTGCCAGCAGTTTATTTTCAGACGCAGGGCGCAGTGGCTACACCTTC.

In regard to this clone: In the same sample, other DNA sequences code for this CDR3. The rearrangement uses TRBV30 and TRBJ2-7, with 10 positions matching TRBD1. Germline V gene data show CDR1 as GTSNPN and CDR2 as SVGIG (reference sequence). The CDR3 contains 15 residues. V was pared by 5 bases and J by 2 bases, with 9 bases of the junction left unmatched. CDR3 nucleotides: TGTGCCTGGGGCGGTGGGGGACAGGGGACCTACGAGCAGTACTTC. It is translated as CAWGGGGQGTYEQYF.

This sequence joins TRBV7-8 and TRBJ2-3; D is unclear. V shed 4 bases and J shed 4 bases, with 6 bases lying between them. CDR1 is SGHVS, CDR2 FQNEAQ, per germline. The CDR3 sequence is 12 residues long. The CDR3 DNA follows: TGTGCCAGCAGCTCTCCTCCAGATACGCAGTATTTT. Translated, it gives CASSSPPDTQYF.

The chain recombines TRBV4-1 with TRBJ2-2, with 8 bases fitting TRBD1. The CDR3 totals 16 residues. V shed 4 bases and J 7 bases; nucleotides not matched to a gene: 11. CDR1 and CDR2 from the germline V gene are MGHRA and YSYEKL. Here the CDR3 DNA reads TGCGCCAGCAGCCGTGGACAGGGTGAAGAGGACGGGGAGCTGTTTTTT. This sequence encodes CASSRGQGEEDGELFF.

The chain joins TRBV7-9 to TRBJ1-2; D remains ambiguous. This CDR3 has 16 residues. Germline V gene data show CDR1 as SEHNR and CDR2 as FQNEAQ (reference sequence). V was trimmed by 4 bases and J by 5 bases, leaving 20 bases between them. CDR3 protein: CASSSLTAENLYGYTF. The CDR3 DNA reads TGTGCCAGCAGCTCACTTACAGCCGAAAACCTTTATGGCTACACCTTC.

This clone was counted between two and nine times. This chain connects TRBV28 to TRBJ1-1; a possible D gene is TRBD1 (6 bases). Germline lookup yields CDR1 MDHEN and CDR2 SYDVKM. This CDR3 contains 15 residues. Trimming removed 9 bases from V and 0 bases from J, with 17 bases in between. CDR3 DNA: TGTGCCAGAGCACGCAAAGGGGACATGAACACTGAAGCTTTCTTT. Translation gives CARARKGDMNTEAFF.

This rearrangement joins TRBV30 to TRBJ2-3; no clear D. This CDR3 is 12 amino acids long. V gave up 3 bases and J gave up 3 bases, with 7 bases separating them. Germline-derived CDR1 and CDR2 are GTSNPN and SVGIG (reference sequence). The CDR3 DNA sequence: TGTGCCTGGAGAAAGACAACAGATACGCAGTATTTT. The encoded protein is CAWRKTTDTQYF.